Listed here are 9 T cell receptor beta chains from one sample, sequenced in a study of blood T cell repertoires in COVID-19. Assay used: immunoSEQ multiplex PCR; TCRdb lists only in-frame clones, some missing. The sample has about 180,000 clones; 81% are singletons. The specimen was peripheral blood. These receptors were obtained from a woman older than 75 with COVID-19, enrolled during active disease.

V gene TRBV7-2 combines with J gene TRBJ2-7, with a weak D call TRBD2 (7 bases). Germline CDR1 reads SGHTA; CDR2 reads FQGNSA. This CDR3 contains 15 residues. Trimming pared 5 bases from V and 2 bases from J, leaving 16 bases between. The CDR3 region has the DNA TGTGCCAGCAGCCCCAGGGCGGGGGCAACCTACGAGCAGTACTTC. Translation: CASSPRAGATYEQYF.

The chain is built from TRBV7-9 and TRBJ1-2; D possibly corresponds to TRBD1 (5 bases). The CDR3 loop spans 13 amino acids. Germline values: CDR1 SEHNR, CDR2 FQNEAQ (reference sequence). With 2 bases removed from V and 8 bases from J, the gap between germline ends came to 12 bases. This CDR3 reads CASSLLSGSGYTF. The CDR3 nucleotides are TGTGCCAGCAGCTTACTGTCAGGGTCCGGCTACACCTTC.

The chain is built from TRBV5-1 and TRBJ1-1, with unresolved D. Trimming left V 3 bases short and J 1 base short, with 10 bases between. This CDR3 has 14 residues. Germline V gene lookup returns CDR1 SGHRS and CDR2 YFSETQ. The CDR3 is CASSSDYRNTEAFF. In DNA, the CDR3 is TGCGCCAGCAGCTCGGACTACAGGAACACTGAAGCTTTCTTT.

This sequence joins TRBV9 and TRBJ2-2; 9 positions match TRBD2. This CDR3 region has 17 residues. V was pared by 3 bases and J by 2 bases, with 8 bases of the junction left unmatched. Germline-derived CDR1 and CDR2 are SGDLS and YYNGEE. CDR3 bases: TGTGCCAGCAGCGGGGCTAGCGGGAAGGGTAACACCGGGGAGCTGTTTTTT. Translation gives CASSGASGKGNTGELFF.

This clone has only a few counts. The chain carries TRBV5-1 and TRBJ1-2; 9 nucleotides align to TRBD1. CDR3 length: 15 amino acids. Germline V lookup: CDR1 SGHRS, CDR2 YFSETQ. V shed 4 bases, J shed 3 bases, and the junction held 7 bases outside the gene matches. CDR3 bases: TGCGCCAGCAGCCCAACAGGGGGCATACACTATGGCTACACCTTC. Encoded protein: CASSPTGGIHYGYTF.

The rearrangement links TRBV18 to TRBJ1-1; possible D gene TRBD1, 6 bases. The V gene lost 3 bases and the J gene lost 0 bases, with 11 bases spanning the gap. This CDR3 has 15 residues. Germline V CDR1 and CDR2: KGHSH, LQKENI. As DNA, the CDR3 is TGTGCCAGCTCACCTACACAGGGAGTGAACACTGAAGCTTTCTTT. Translating gives CASSPTQGVNTEAFF.

The chain recombines TRBV29-1 with TRBJ2-2, with D uncertain. The V gene's germline CDR1 is SQVTM and CDR2 ANQGSEA. Trimming stripped 5 bases from V and 1 base from J, with 11 bases between. The CDR3 is 14 amino acids. CDR3 amino acids: CSVRRPGNTGELFF. In DNA form, the CDR3 reads TGCAGCGTTCGACGCCCGGGGAACACCGGGGAGCTGTTTTTT.

V and J are TRBV4-2 and TRBJ1-4; D unclear. In germline, CDR1 is LGHNA, CDR2 YNFKEQ. V was trimmed by 1 base and J by 8 bases, leaving 11 bases between them. The CDR3 runs 14 residues. The CDR3 nucleotides read TGTGCCAGCAGCCAAGGCGGCCTCGGCGAAAAACTGTTTTTT. The encoded protein is CASSQGGLGEKLFF.

The rearrangement uses TRBV5-6 and TRBJ2-7; weak D call: TRBD2 (5 bases). Germline values: CDR1 SGHDT, CDR2 YYEEEE. The V and J ends lost 0 bases and 7 bases respectively, with 11 bases between them. The CDR3 is made up of 13 amino acids. The CDR3 here is CASSLGRVGEQYF. As DNA, the CDR3 is TGTGCCAGCAGCTTGGGGCGGGTCGGGGAGCAGTACTTC.